Each of the 31 T cell receptor beta chains below was sequenced from the same sample in a study of blood T cells in healthy people across ages. It was with a sample-barcoded 5' primer and a J-beta primer mix that a second PCR of about 6 to 12 cycles was run. TCRdb independently ran MiXCR on the 5' RACE reads; one entry per CDR3 protein. Among 550,000 to 700,000 distinct CDR3 sequences, 27% were seen once, and the ten largest hold under 20%. Sequenced material: blood. The origin of the receptors is a woman aged 70-85 years in good health.

This clonotype was counted many times. The V gene is TRBV2, the J gene TRBJ2-5; possibly TRBD2 for D (5 bases). The CDR3 runs 15 residues. Trimming shortened V by 7 bases and J by 1 base, and 16 bases separated the two germline ends. CDR1 SNHLY and CDR2 FYNNEI come from the germline V gene. CDR3: CASIPLKSGQETQYF. The CDR3 bases are TGTGCCAGCATCCCCCTGAAGAGCGGCCAAGAGACCCAGTACTTC.

The rearrangement links TRBV20-1 to TRBJ1-1; unclear D gene. The germline CDR1 and CDR2 sequences are DFQATT and SNEGSKA (reference sequence). V was cut by 7 bases and J by 3 bases, with 6 bases left in between. CDR3 length: 10 amino acids. In DNA, the CDR3 is TGCAGTGTTTTGGACACTGAAGCTTTCTTT. Its translation is CSVLDTEAFF.

Concerning this clonotype: The junction does not match germline at one end; this may be a read error. The CDR3 sequence: CSAKLSGNEKLVF. Here the CDR3 DNA reads TGCAGTGCCAAACTATCGGGTAATGAAAAACTGGTTTTT. The rearrangement links TRBV20-1 to TRBJ1-4; no definite D call. The V gene's germline CDR1 is DFQATT and CDR2 SNEGSKA (reference sequence). The CDR3 totals 13 residues.

This clonotype was observed a few times. The CDR3 spells CRSWLVPGQGHEQYF. The CDR3 DNA sequence: TGCAGAAGTTGGTTAGTACCGGGACAGGGGCACGAGCAGTACTTC. The chain joins TRBV29-1 to TRBJ2-5; 10 nucleotides match TRBD1. The end of the DNA fits TRBJ2-7 better, so the J call may be wrong. The CDR3 is 15 amino acids. Germline assignment: CDR1 SQVTM and CDR2 ANQGSEA.

Only a few counts were recorded for this clonotype. The V and J genes are TRBV7-2 and TRBJ2-7; D remains unclear. The CDR3 covers 15 residues. Looked up from germline, CDR1 is SGHTA and CDR2 is FQGNSA. Trimming shortened V by 2 bases and J by 3 bases, and 14 bases separated the two germline ends. CDR3 sequence: CASSLKFIQDYEQYF. CDR3 nucleotides: TGTGCCAGCAGCTTAAAATTCATACAAGACTACGAGCAGTACTTC. Looking up the rest from reference TRBV7-2 and TRBJ2-7 gives the full variable domain: GAGVSQSPSNKVTEKGKDVELRCDPISGHTALYWYRQSLGQGLEFLIYFQGNSAPDKSGLPSDRFSAERTGGSVSTLTIQRTQQEDSAVYLCASSLKFIQDYEQYFGPGTRLTVT.

This chain links TRBV12-3 or TRBV12-4 with TRBJ2-1; 11 bases fit TRBD2. The CDR3 is 15 residues long. V was clipped by 4 bases and J by 5 bases; unmatched bases: 4. The CDR3 coding sequence is TGTGCCAGCAGTTGGCTAGCGGGGGGAAACAATGAGCAGTTCTTC. Protein sequence: CASSWLAGGNNEQFF.

This clonotype was observed at least ten times. This chain connects TRBV20-1 to TRBJ2-5; 11 nucleotides agree with TRBD2. With the DNA end fitting TRBJ2-1 better, the J assignment may be wrong. This CDR3 contains 14 residues. Germline V gives CDR1 DFQATT, CDR2 SNEGSKA (reference sequence). The CDR3 region has the DNA TGCAGTGCTAGGGGGACTAGCGGAGGGAATGAGCAGTTCTTC. Translated: CSARGTSGGNEQFF.

This chain connects TRBV20-1 to TRBJ1-1; 10 bases are a match to TRBD1. Germline CDR1 and CDR2: DFQATT and SNEGSKA (reference sequence). The CDR3 length is 15 residues. J lost 6 bases, V lost 1 base, and 8 bases had no gene match. As DNA, the CDR3 is TGCAGTGCTAGAGGCGACAGGGGGCGCCTCCCTGAAGCTTTCTTT. It translates to CSARGDRGRLPEAFF.

At least ten counts were recorded for this clonotype. V is TRBV20-1 and J is TRBJ2-5, with 12 bases fitting TRBD2. This CDR3 has 18 residues. Germline-derived CDR1 and CDR2 are DFQATT and SNEGSKA (reference sequence). With 0 bases clipped from V and 0 bases from J, the junction kept 8 bases outside the gene matches. The CDR3 loop reads CSARDPLAGGRYQETQYF. The CDR3 nucleotides read TGCAGTGCTAGAGATCCCCTAGCGGGGGGGAGGTACCAAGAGACCCAGTACTTC.

This clonotype was recorded a few times. This chain links TRBV21-1 with TRBJ2-3. TRBV21-1 is reported as a pseudogene. CDR3 length: 12 amino acids. The CDR3 region is CASSNRGDTQYF. CDR3 coding DNA: TGTGCCAGCAGCAACAGAGGAGATACGCAGTATTTT.

The chain carries TRBV11-3 and TRBJ2-5, with TRBD1 matching 11 bases. CDR3 length: 15 residues. Unmatched junction bases numbered 5, after V lost 4 bases and J lost 4 bases. Germline V CDR1 and CDR2: SGHNT, YENEEA. CDR3: CASSWDGQGAETQYF. The CDR3, as DNA: TGTGCCAGCAGCTGGGACGGACAGGGGGCAGAGACCCAGTACTTC.

The table lists this clonotype with a few counts. V gene TRBV5-1 combines with J gene TRBJ2-3; D is perhaps TRBD1 (6 bases). The germline V and J ends were trimmed by 3 bases and 3 bases, with 14 bases remaining between them. The germline V gene has CDR1 SGHRS and CDR2 YFSETQ. The CDR3 is made up of 15 amino acids. CDR3 coding DNA: TGCGCCAGCAGCTCGCAGGGGCCGCTAACAGATACGCAGTATTTT. This sequence encodes CASSSQGPLTDTQYF. The entire variable domain, with the rest obtained from reference TRBV5-1 and TRBJ2-3, is as follows: KAGVTQTPRYLIKTRGQQVTLSCSPISGHRSVSWYQQTPGQGLQFLFEYFSETQRNKGNFPGRFSGRQFSNSRSEMNVSTLELGDSALYLCASSSQGPLTDTQYFGPGTRLTVL.

V gene TRBV6-5 combines with J gene TRBJ1-5, with 8 bases that match TRBD1. CDR3 length equals 14 residues. Trimming at V came to 5 bases and at J to 6 bases, leaving 6 bases not matched to a gene. In germline, CDR1 is MNHEY, CDR2 SVGAGI. The CDR3 DNA reads as TGTGCCAGCAGTCTTTCGACAGGGGCTCAGCCCCAGCATTTT. This codes for CASSLSTGAQPQHF.

This clonotype was observed once. One base away lies a much larger clone, so this may be a sequencing read error. The V call is TRBV20-1, the J call TRBJ2-6; D is uncertain. V dropped 5 bases and J dropped 0 bases, with 5 bases sitting between them. The CDR3 is 13 residues long. Germline-derived CDR1 and CDR2 are DFQATT and SNEGSKA (reference sequence). The chain's CDR3 is CSALDSGANVLTF. CDR3 in DNA: TGCAGTGCTCTCGACTCTGGGGCCAACGTCCTGACTTTC.

This chain uses TRBV4-3 with TRBJ2-5, with TRBD1 matching over 8 bases. The germline gives CDR1 LGHNA, CDR2 YSLEER. The V segment lost 4 bases and the J segment 3 bases; nucleotides outside the gene matches: 1. The CDR3 is made up of 13 amino acids. The CDR3 protein is CASSRQGKETQYF. CDR3 sequence (DNA): TGCGCCAGCAGCCGACAGGGGAAAGAGACCCAGTACTTC.

With regard to this clonotype: At one of its ends the junction is not consistent with the germline gene, which may arise from a read error. V and J are TRBV7-2 and TRBJ1-3; D not certain. The CDR3 runs 15 residues. Germline-derived CDR1 and CDR2 are SGHTA and FQGNSA. DNA for the CDR3: TGTGCCAGCAGCTTAAGTGTGAACTCTGGAAGCACCATATATTTT. It specifies CASSLSVNSGSTIYF.

The chain recombines TRBV11-2 with TRBJ1-2; D is undetermined. Trimming took 8 bases from V and 3 from J, leaving 10 bases between them. There are 12 residues in the CDR3. Per the germline V gene, CDR1 is SGHAT and CDR2 is FQNNGV. The CDR3 DNA sequence: TGTGCCAGCCGTGGAATGGACTATGGCTACACCTTC. Its translation: CASRGMDYGYTF.

V is TRBV7-2 and J is TRBJ2-5; D remains ambiguous. Germline-derived CDR1 and CDR2 are SGHTA and FQGNSA. The ends were cut back, 2 bases at V and 3 bases at J, with 10 bases in the middle. CDR3 length equals 14 residues. The CDR3 DNA follows: TGTGCCAGCAGCTTATCGGGCCCCAAAGAGACCCAGTACTTC. This gives the protein CASSLSGPKETQYF.

This clonotype was seen more than once but under ten times. The rearrangement joins TRBV19 to TRBJ1-2; no reliable D call. Germline values: CDR1 LNHDA, CDR2 SQIVND (reference sequence). The CDR3 runs 13 residues. The V end was cut by 7 bases, the J end by 5 bases, with 14 bases between. CDR3 protein: CASKESAGYGYTF. The CDR3 DNA reads TGTGCCAGTAAAGAGAGCGCGGGGTATGGCTACACCTTC. Full variable domain (missing parts from reference TRBV19 and TRBJ1-2): DGGITQSPKYLFRKEGQNVTLSCEQNLNHDAMYWYRQDPGQGLRLIYYSQIVNDFQKGDIAEGYSVSREKKESFPLTVTSAQKNPTAFYLCASKESAGYGYTFGSGTRLTVV.

The genes are TRBV29-1 and TRBJ2-7; 9 positions agree with TRBD1. Trimming removed 3 bases from V and 4 bases from J; junction bases left unmatched: 4. Per the germline V gene, CDR1 is SQVTM and CDR2 is ANQGSEA. The CDR3 runs 13 residues. For the CDR3, the DNA is TGCAGCGTTGAGGCTGGGACAGGGTACGAGCAGTACTTC. Translation gives CSVEAGTGYEQYF.

The CDR3 loop reads CASSLARGGSYEQYF. The CDR3 DNA follows: TGTGCCAGCAGCTTAGCCAGAGGTGGTTCCTACGAGCAGTACTTC. The chain carries TRBV7-2 and TRBJ2-7; D is uncertain. The CDR3 totals 15 residues. The V gene's germline CDR1 is SGHTA and CDR2 FQGNSA. Trimming took off 0 bases at V and 1 base at J, with 10 bases between the two ends.

The V call is TRBV2, the J call TRBJ1-2; TRBD1 is a possible D gene (5 bases). V was trimmed by 4 bases and J by 7 bases, leaving 16 bases between them. Germline loops: CDR1 SNHLY, CDR2 FYNNEI. The CDR3 has 14 residues. CDR3: CASSGPGTEGGYTF. DNA of the CDR3: TGTGCCAGCAGTGGCCCCGGGACGGAAGGTGGCTACACCTTC.

The V call is TRBV4-3, the J call TRBJ1-4, with D unresolved. Germline V gene sequence: CDR1 LGHNA, CDR2 YSLEER. The CDR3 has 16 residues. Deletions cut 4 bases from V and 3 bases from J, with 15 bases between. Here the CDR3 DNA reads TGCGCCAGCAGCCCCCGGGTGGGCAGTTCTAATGAAAAACTGTTTTTT. It yields the protein CASSPRVGSSNEKLFF.

The rearrangement uses TRBV10-3 and TRBJ2-5; D possibly corresponds to TRBD1 (7 bases). The CDR3 loop spans 12 amino acids. V was clipped by 8 bases and J by 2 bases, with 9 bases between them. Per germline, CDR1 ENHRY and CDR2 SYGVKD. CDR3 coding DNA: TGTGCCATCGCGGGACAGCAAGAGACCCAGTACTTC. It specifies CAIAGQQETQYF.

The chain is built from TRBV4-3 and TRBJ1-2, with D unresolved. Germline V gene data show CDR1 as LGHNA and CDR2 as YSLEER. The CDR3 is 15 amino acids. V was clipped by 0 bases and J by 4 bases, with 12 bases between them. The CDR3 coding sequence is TGCGCCAGCAGCCAAGAAAGTAGTAGGAGCTATGGCTACACCTTC. It is translated as CASSQESSRSYGYTF.

The chain uses TRBV7-9 and TRBJ2-7; 8 bases are a match to TRBD1. Per the germline V gene, CDR1 is SEHNR and CDR2 is FQNEAQ (reference sequence). CDR3 length: 14 amino acids. V dropped 3 bases and J dropped 3; count of bases not matched to a gene: 4. The CDR3 loop reads CASSFGQGFYEQYF. Written as DNA, the CDR3 is TGTGCCAGCAGCTTCGGACAGGGCTTCTACGAGCAGTACTTC.

This clonotype was found a few times. V is TRBV5-1 and J is TRBJ2-3; 8 bases fit TRBD1. The CDR3 runs 14 residues. Germline CDR1 is SGHRS and CDR2 is YFSETQ. V trimming: 4 bases; J trimming: 5 bases; junction bases outside the gene matches: 6. The CDR3 nucleotides are TGCGCCAGCAGCCACGGACAGGGACAAGATACGCAGTATTTT. Its protein product is CASSHGQGQDTQYF.

The V and J genes are TRBV20-1 and TRBJ2-5; 7 bases match TRBD1. The DNA end is a closer match to TRBJ2-7, so the J assignment may be wrong. The CDR3 loop spans 12 amino acids. CDR1 is DFQATT, CDR2 SNEGSKA, per germline (reference sequence). The CDR3 sequence is CSARATGYEQYF. CDR3 sequence (DNA): TGCAGTGCTAGAGCGACAGGGTACGAGCAGTACTTC.

Remarks on this clonotype: One end of the junction fails to match germline, which may point to a read error. The chain uses TRBV7-2 and TRBJ2-5; a weak D match, TRBD1 (6 bases). Looked up from germline, CDR1 is SGHTA and CDR2 is FQGNSA. This CDR3 has 13 residues. CDR3: CASSGGNQETQYF. CDR3 coding DNA: TGTGCCAGCAGCGGGGGCAACCAGGAGACCCAGTACTTC.

The rearrangement uses TRBV13 and TRBJ1-6; D is unclear. This CDR3 comprises 14 residues. The V and J ends lost 4 bases and 10 bases respectively, with 14 bases between them. Germline CDR1 PRHDT, CDR2 FYEKMQ (reference sequence). The CDR3 region has the DNA TGTGCCAGCAGCTCAGACACCGACCGGTCACCCCTCCACTTT. The encoded protein is CASSSDTDRSPLHF.

This sequence joins TRBV29-1 and TRBJ2-5, with D uncertain. TRBJ2-7 explains the end of the DNA better; the J call may be wrong. CDR3 length equals 10 residues. Looked up from germline, CDR1 is SQVTM and CDR2 is ANQGSEA. CDR3 nucleotides: TGCAGCACCTACAGCTACGAGCAGTACTTC. This encodes CSTYSYEQYF.